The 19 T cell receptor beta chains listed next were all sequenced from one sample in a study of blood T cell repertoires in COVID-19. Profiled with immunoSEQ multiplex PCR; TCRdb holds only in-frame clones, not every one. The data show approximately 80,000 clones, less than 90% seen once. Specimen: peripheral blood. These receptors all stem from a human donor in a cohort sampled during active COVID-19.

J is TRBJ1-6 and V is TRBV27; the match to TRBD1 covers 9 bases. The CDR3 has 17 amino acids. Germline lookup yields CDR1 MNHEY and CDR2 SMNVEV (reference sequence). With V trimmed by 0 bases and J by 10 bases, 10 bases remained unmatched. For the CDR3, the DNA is TGTGCCAGCAGTTTATCGGGACAGGGTCTTGGAAGGTCACCCCTCCACTTT. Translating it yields CASSLSGQGLGRSPLHF.

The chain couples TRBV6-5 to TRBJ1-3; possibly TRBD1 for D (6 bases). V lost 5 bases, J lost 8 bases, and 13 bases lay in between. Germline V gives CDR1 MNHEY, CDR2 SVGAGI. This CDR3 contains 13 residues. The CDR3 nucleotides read TGTGCCAGCAGTCTAGGGTACAGGGACACCATATATTTT. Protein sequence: CASSLGYRDTIYF.

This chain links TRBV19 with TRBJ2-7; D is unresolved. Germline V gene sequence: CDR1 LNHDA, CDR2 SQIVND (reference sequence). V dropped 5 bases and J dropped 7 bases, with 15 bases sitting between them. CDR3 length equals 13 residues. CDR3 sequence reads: CASSSTSTEEQYF. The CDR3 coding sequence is TGTGCCAGTAGTTCGACTTCGACGGAGGAGCAGTACTTC.

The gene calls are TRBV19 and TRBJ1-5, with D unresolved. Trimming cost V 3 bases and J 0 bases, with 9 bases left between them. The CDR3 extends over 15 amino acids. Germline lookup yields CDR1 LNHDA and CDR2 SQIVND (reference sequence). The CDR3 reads CASSMVQLSNQPQHF. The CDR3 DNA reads TGTGCCAGTAGTATGGTACAGCTTAGCAATCAGCCCCAGCATTTT.

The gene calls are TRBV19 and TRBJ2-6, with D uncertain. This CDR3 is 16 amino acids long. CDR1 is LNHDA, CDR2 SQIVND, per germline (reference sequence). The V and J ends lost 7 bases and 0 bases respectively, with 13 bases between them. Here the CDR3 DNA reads TGTGCCAGTACCTCTTTCTACGACTCTGGGGCCAACGTCCTGACTTTC. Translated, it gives CASTSFYDSGANVLTF.

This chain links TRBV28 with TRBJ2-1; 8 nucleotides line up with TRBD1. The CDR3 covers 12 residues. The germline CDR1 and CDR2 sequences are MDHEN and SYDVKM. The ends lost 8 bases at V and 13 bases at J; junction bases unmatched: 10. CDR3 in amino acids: CASHGQGGVQFF. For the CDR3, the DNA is TGTGCCAGCCACGGACAGGGTGGAGTTCAGTTCTTC.

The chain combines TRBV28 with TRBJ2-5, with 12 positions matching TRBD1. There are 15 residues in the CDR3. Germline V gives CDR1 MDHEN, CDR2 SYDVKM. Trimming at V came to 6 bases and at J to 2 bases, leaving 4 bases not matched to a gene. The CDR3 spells CASRGDRGRQETQYF. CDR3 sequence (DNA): TGTGCCAGCAGGGGGGACAGGGGGCGACAAGAGACCCAGTACTTC.

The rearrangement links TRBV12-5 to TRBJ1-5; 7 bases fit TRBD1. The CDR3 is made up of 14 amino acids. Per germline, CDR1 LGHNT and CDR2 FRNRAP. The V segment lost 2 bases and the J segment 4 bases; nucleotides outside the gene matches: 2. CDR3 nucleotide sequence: TGTGCTAGTGGTTTGATACAGGGGAATCAGCCCCAGCATTTT. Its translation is CASGLIQGNQPQHF.

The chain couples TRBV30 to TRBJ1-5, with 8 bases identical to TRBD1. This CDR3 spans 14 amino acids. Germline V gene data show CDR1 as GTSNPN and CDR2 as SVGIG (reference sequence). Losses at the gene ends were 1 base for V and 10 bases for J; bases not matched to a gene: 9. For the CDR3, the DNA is TGTGCCTGGAGTGGCAGACAGGGGACGGGTCCCCAGCATTTT. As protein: CAWSGRQGTGPQHF.

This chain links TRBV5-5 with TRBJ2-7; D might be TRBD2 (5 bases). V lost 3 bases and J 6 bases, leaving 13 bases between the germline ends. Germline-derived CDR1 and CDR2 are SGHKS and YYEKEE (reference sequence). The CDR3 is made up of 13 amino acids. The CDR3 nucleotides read TGTGCCAGCAGCTCCATGGCACGGGGCGAGCAGTACTTC. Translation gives CASSSMARGEQYF.

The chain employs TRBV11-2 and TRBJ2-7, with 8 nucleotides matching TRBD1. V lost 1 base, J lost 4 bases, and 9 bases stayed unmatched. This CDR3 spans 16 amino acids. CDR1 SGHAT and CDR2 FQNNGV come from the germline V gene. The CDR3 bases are TGTGCCAGCAGCTTAGGGGCTCAGGGGGCGAGATACGAGCAGTACTTC. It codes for CASSLGAQGARYEQYF.

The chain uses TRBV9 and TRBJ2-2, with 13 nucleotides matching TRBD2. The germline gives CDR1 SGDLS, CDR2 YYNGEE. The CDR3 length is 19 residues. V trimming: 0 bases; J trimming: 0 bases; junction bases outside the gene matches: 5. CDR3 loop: CASSVEGTSGIANTGELFF. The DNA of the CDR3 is TGTGCCAGCAGCGTAGAGGGGACTAGCGGGATAGCGAACACCGGGGAGCTGTTTTTT.

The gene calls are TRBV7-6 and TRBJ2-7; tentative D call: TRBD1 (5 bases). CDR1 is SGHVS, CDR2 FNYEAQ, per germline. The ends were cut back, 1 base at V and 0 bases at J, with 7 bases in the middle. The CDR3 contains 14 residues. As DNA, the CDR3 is TGTGCCAGCAGCTTAGTACAGGACTCCTACGAGCAGTACTTC. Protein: CASSLVQDSYEQYF. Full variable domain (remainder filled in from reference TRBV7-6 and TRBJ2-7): GAGVSQSPRYKVTKRGQDVALRCDPISGHVSLYWYRQALGQGPEFLTYFNYEAQQDKSGLPNDRFSAERPEGSISTLTIQRTEQRDSAMYRCASSLVQDSYEQYFGPGTRLTVT.

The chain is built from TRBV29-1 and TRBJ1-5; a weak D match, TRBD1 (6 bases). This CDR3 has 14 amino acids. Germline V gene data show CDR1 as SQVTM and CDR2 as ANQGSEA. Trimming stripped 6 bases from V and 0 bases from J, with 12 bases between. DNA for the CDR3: TGCAGCGTCGCCGAGGGGGATAGCAATCAGCCCCAGCATTTT. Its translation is CSVAEGDSNQPQHF. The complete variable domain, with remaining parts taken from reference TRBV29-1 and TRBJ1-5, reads SAVISQKPSRDICQRGTSLTIQCQVDSQVTMMFWYRQQPGQSLTLIATANQGSEATYESGFVIDKFPISRPNLTFSTLTVSNMSPEDSSIYLCSVAEGDSNQPQHFGDGTRLSIL.

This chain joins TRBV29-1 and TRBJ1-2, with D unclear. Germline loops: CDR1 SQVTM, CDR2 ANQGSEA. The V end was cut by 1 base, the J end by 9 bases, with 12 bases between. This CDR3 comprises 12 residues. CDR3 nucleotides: TGCAGCGTTGAAGTTTCGCATAGTAGCTACACCTTC. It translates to CSVEVSHSSYTF.

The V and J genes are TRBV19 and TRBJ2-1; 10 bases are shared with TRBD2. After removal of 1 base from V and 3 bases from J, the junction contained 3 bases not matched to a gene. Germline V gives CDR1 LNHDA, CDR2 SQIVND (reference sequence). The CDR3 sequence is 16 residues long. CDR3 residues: CASSIGSGGNYNEQFF. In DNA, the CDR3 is TGTGCCAGTAGTATAGGTAGCGGGGGGAACTACAATGAGCAGTTCTTC.

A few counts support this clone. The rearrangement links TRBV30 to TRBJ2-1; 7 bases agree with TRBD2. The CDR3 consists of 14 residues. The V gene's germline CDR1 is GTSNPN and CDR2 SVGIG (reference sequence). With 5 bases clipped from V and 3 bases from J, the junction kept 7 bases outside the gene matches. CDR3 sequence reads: CAWARLAIYNEQFF. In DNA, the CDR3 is TGTGCCTGGGCCAGACTAGCCATCTACAATGAGCAGTTCTTC.

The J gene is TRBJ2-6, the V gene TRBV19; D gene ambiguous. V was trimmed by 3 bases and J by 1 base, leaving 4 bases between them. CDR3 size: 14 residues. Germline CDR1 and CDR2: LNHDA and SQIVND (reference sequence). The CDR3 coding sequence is TGTGCCAGTAGTATGCAGTCTGGGGCCAACGTCCTGACTTTC. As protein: CASSMQSGANVLTF.

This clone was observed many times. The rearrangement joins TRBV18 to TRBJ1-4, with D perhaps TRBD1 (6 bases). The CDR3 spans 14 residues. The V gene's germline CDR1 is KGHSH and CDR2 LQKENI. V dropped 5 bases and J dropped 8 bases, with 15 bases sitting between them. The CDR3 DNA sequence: TGTGCCAGCTCAGAGGACAGCGCAAGGGAAAAACTGTTTTTT. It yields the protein CASSEDSAREKLFF.